Reported below is one TCR beta chain. This specimen comes from a study of control samples from healthy donors and cancer patients. TCRdb's table, derived via immunoSEQ multiplex PCR, lists solely in-frame clones and lacks some. In the table there are some 250,000 clones, around 79% of which are singletons. V dropped 3 bases and J dropped 3; count of bases not matched to a gene: 3. Germline V gene data show CDR1 as WNHNN and CDR2 as SYGVQD (reference sequence). The CDR3 has 15 residues. This TCR was recovered from a woman aged 60-75 years with lung cancer. Specimen: PBMCs. The rearrangement joins TRBV10-1 to TRBJ2-3; 10 positions match TRBD2. The CDR3 DNA follows: TGCGCCAGCAGTGACCTAGCGGGAGTGACAGATACGCAGTATTTT. Translating it yields CASSDLAGVTDTQYF.